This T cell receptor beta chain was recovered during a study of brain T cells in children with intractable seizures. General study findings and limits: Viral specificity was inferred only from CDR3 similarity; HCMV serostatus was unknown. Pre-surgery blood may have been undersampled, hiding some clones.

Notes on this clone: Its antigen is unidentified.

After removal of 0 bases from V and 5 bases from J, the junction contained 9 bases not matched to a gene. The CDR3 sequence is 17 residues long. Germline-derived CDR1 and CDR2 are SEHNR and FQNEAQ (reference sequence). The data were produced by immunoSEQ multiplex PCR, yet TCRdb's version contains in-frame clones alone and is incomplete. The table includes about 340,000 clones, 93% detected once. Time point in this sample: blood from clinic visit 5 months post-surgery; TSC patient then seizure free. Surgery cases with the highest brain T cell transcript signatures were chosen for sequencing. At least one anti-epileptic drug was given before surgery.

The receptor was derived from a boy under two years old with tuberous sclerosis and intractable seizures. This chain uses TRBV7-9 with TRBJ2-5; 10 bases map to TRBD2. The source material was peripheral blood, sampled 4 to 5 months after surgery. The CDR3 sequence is CASSLAYVAGGQETQYF. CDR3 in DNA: TGTGCCAGCAGCTTAGCGTACGTAGCGGGAGGACAGGAGACCCAGTACTTC.